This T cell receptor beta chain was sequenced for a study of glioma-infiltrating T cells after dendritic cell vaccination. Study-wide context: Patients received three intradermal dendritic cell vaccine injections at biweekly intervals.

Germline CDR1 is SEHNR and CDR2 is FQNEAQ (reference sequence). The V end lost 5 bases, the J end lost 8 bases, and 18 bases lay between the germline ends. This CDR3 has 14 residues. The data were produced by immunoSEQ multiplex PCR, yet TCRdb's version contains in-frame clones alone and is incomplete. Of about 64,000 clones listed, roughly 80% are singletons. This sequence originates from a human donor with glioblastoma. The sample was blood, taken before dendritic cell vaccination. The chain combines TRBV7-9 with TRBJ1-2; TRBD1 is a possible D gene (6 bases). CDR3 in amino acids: CASSPTSTGLGYTF. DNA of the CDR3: TGTGCCAGCAGCCCTACCTCAACAGGGCTCGGCTACACCTTC. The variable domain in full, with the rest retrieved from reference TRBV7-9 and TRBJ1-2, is DTGVSQNPRHKITKRGQNVTFRCDPISEHNRLYWYRQTLGQGPEFLTYFQNEAQLEKSRLLSDRFSAERPKGSFSTLEIQRTEQGDSAMYLCASSPTSTGLGYTFGSGTRLTVV.